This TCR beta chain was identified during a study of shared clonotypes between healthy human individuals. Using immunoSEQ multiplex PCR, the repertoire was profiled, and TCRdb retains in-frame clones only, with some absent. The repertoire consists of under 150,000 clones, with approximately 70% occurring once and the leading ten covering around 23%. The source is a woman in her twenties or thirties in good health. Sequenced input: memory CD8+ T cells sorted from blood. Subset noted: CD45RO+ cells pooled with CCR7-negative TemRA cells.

The CDR3 region has the DNA TGTGCCAGCAGCTCCGGGACAGGATCAATCAATGAGCAGTTCTTC. Its protein product is CASSSGTGSINEQFF. The chain carries TRBV13 and TRBJ2-1; 8 bases map to TRBD1. The CDR3 runs 15 residues. CDR1 PRHDT and CDR2 FYEKMQ come from the germline V gene (reference sequence). Trimming took 4 bases from V and 6 from J; bases not matched to a gene: 8. Variable domain in full (rest from reference TRBV13 and TRBJ2-1): AAGVIQSPRHLIKEKRETATLKCYPIPRHDTVYWYQQGPGQDPQFLISFYEKMQSDKGSIPDRFSAQQFSDYHSELNMSSLELGDSALYFCASSSGTGSINEQFFGPGTRLTVL.